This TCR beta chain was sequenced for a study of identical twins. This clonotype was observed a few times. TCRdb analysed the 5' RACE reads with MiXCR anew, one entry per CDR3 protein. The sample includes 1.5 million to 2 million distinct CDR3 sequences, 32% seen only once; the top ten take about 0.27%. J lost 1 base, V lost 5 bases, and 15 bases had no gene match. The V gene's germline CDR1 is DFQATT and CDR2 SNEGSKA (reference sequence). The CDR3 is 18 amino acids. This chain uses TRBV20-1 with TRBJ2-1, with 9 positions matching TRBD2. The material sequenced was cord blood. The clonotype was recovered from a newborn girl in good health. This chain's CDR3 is CSAPQTLPSGGSYNEQFF. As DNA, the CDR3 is TGCAGTGCTCCCCAAACGCTTCCCAGCGGGGGGTCCTACAATGAGCAGTTCTTC.